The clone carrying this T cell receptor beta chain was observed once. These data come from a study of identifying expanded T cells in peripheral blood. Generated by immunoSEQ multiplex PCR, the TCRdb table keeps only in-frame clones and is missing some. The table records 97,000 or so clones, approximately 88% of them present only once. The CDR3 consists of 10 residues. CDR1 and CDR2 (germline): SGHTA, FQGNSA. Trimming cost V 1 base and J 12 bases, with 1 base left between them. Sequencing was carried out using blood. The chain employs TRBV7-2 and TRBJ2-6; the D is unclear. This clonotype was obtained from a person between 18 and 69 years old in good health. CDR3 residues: CASSLVVLTF. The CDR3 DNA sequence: TGTGCCAGCAGCTTAGTCGTCCTGACTTTC.